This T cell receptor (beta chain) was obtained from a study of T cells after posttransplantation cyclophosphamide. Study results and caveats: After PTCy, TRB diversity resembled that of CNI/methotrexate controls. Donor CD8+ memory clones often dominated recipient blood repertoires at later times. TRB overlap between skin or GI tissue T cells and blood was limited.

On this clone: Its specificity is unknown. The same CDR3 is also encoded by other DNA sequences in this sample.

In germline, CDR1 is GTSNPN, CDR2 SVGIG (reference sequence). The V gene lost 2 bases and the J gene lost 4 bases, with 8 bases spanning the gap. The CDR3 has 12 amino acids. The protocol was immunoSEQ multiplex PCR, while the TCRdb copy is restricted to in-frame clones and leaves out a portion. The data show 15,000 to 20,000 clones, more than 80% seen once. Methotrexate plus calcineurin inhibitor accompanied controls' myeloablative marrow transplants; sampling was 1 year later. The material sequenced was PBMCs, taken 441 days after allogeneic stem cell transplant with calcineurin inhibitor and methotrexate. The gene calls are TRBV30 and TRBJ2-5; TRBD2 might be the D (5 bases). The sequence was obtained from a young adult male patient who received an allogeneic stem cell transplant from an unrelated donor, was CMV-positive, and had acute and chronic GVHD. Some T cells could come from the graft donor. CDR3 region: CAWSLSGETQYF. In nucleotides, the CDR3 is TGTGCCTGGAGTCTGAGCGGAGAGACCCAGTACTTC.